This record covers a single TCR beta chain. There is no known antigen for this receptor. Base-call qualities are not available, and no considerably larger clone is one nucleotide away. In total, approximately 700 healthy bone marrow donors made up the cohort. At the time of sampling, every cohort member was nominally healthy, though immune exposures that went unrecorded were likely present. Of the approximately 670 cohort members, around 300 had a positive CMV serostatus and approximately 400 had a negative one, while no CMV serostatus was recorded for the donor. A peripheral blood sample was collected from each donor, and TCR beta sequencing was performed on peripheral blood mononuclear cells. Genomic DNA extraction from the blood cell samples was performed with the Qiagen DNeasy Blood Extraction Kit. Library preparation used the immunoSEQ multiplex PCR assay. For the multiplex PCR, a mixture combining 60 forward primers for TCR Vbeta segments and 13 reverse primers for TCR Jbeta segments was used. A multiplex PCR assay on genomic DNA amplified the CDR3 region of rearranged TCR beta genes. The amplified TCR beta libraries were sequenced on the Illumina HiSeq System as 87-base-pair reads. Per the original workflow: Across the 500 to 700 repertoires, a later analysis counted some 81 million unique TCR beta chains, roughly 11 million of which were shared by at least two donors. To remove PCR and sequencing errors, raw reads were error-corrected and collapsed into unique sequences using a nearest-neighbor algorithm that merged closely related sequences. V, D and J gene segments were assigned by aligning CDR3 sequences to IMGT reference sequences. For a sequence to be retained, a match of at least six nucleotides was required to both a V gene segment and a J gene segment. A rearrangement counted as productive if the CDR3 had no stop codons and remained in frame with V and J, and every other rearrangement counted as non-productive. Following IMGT convention, CDR3 was defined as the stretch from the second conserved V-encoded cysteine to the conserved J-encoded phenylalanine. In an earlier analysis of 587 of the donors, sequences lacking an unambiguous match to a single V gene segment were excluded. In an earlier analysis of 587 of the donors, V segments were called functional above 56.7% productive rearrangements and were called segregating when the between-donor standard deviation exceeded 5%. A statistical classification framework was developed to diagnose cytomegalovirus status using the catalog of TCR beta chain sequences. V and J gene assignment, in a later analysis, came from comparing TCR nucleotide sequences with IMGT/GENE-DB human TR gene sequences. In a later analysis, CDR3 sequences and most-parsimonious VDJ recombination scenarios were assigned using the TCRdist pipeline. A later analysis defined each TCR beta chain by its CDR3 amino acid sequence plus V-gene family, and excluded reads lacking a unique V-gene family. A later analysis removed 500 to 650 highly shared, low-generation-probability nucleotide sequences to deal with suspected cross-contamination and a sequencing artifact. In a later analysis, a clonal expansion index was calculated for each public chain from normalized within-repertoire ranks of inferred template counts. In a later analysis, generation probabilities were computed using a VDJ recombination model fitted to out-of-frame rearrangements, and the results were checked against IGoR. A later analysis scored TCR-TCR, TCR-HLA and TCR-CMV co-occurrence with hypergeometric tests, applying a repertoire-size bias correction to TCR pairs. A later analysis estimated false discovery rates by permuting HLA or CMV assignments 20 times. In a later analysis, co-occurring TCRs were grouped using DBSCAN, with TCRdist sequence similarity added in when clustering inside HLA-allele-positive subsets. Co-occurrence clustering excluded repertoires with fewer than 30,000 or more than 120,000 public chains, plus five with anomalous nucleotide sharing. TCRdb took over this immuneACCESS table, retaining in-frame rearrangements with V and J assigned. Such tables are incomplete; in checked studies, under half of the missing clones stem from an unresolved V gene, and the remainder is unexplained. V, J and clone size derive from that table, while D and trimming were established from the DNA sequence. In all, the sample holds about 150,000 clones, and 79% of those were seen once. In total, the top ten clones hold roughly 3.4% of the sample.

The data belong to a study of cytomegalovirus exposure and HLA in healthy donors (dated by TCRdb to 2017 to 2019). Turning to the overall study: According to an earlier analysis of 550 to 750 of the donors, some 180 million T cells yielded 90 million to 140 million unique TCR beta sequences and 276 Gb of sequence data. Donor age, sex, ethnicity and CMV serostatus were compiled together with the repertoire data. Rather than drawing on any new phenotypic data, the later analysis identified candidate immune exposures from TCR beta sequences and the way those sequences occurred across donors. A later analysis re-examined previously published TCR beta repertoires from several hundred donors and added high-resolution HLA genotyping to investigate patterns of TCR occurrence. The study profiled the T cell repertoires of 666 subjects by immunosequencing and related them to cytomegalovirus serostatus. Along with the roughly 670-subject first cohort, a separate validation cohort of over a hundred different subjects was used. About five DR-DQ haplotypes were treated as single units for association and clustering because of strong linkage in the cohort. On average, approximately 250,000 unique TCR beta nucleotide sequences were sequenced per donor among about 400 genotyped donors of the cohort, with roughly 18% of those sequences being non-productive. Genome-wide SNP genotypes for about three fifths of the roughly 700 donors were used in a later genetic analysis, which treated that subset as a discovery cohort. The number of donors typed differed by locus, with about 629-640 for A, B, C, DRB1 and DQB1, roughly 520 for DQA1, about 610 for DPA1, and 450 to 480 for DPB1. An earlier analysis of 587 of the donors used high-throughput TCR beta sequencing to judge whether each TCR beta V gene segment behaved as functional or pseudogenic. The aim of the study was to test whether cataloging public T cell receptors could identify signatures of past pathogen exposure. An early release covering more than 500 HLA-typed donors comprised approximately 300 gigabases of sequencing data and roughly 85 million unique TCR sequences. The genetic ancestry cluster associated with self-reported Caucasian donors included 81% of the 350 to 500 genotyped donors. Class I and class II HLA loci were covered by the typing at four-digit resolution. High-throughput TCR immunosequencing, statistical association of individual TCRs with disease status, and machine learning were combined to predict cytomegalovirus infection status. Every discovery cohort repertoire had been produced on one sequencing platform. Beyond this particular receptor, the publication reports: The only immune exposure information available for the cohort was CMV serostatus. This cohort had only TCR beta chains sequenced, and the lack of alpha or paired-chain data limited which features could be detected. Because HLA typing was unavailable for some donors at each locus, only the typed subset was used in association tests. Roughly uniform sequencing depth across donors was assumed in presence/absence analyses, although this assumption may not hold. In a later genetic analysis, a missense DCLRE1C variant was associated with V-gene and J-gene trimming of TCR beta chains, and the association was replicated in an independent cohort. In a later analysis, the rate of TCR association differed among HLA loci, with DRB1 alleles having the most associated TCRs and HLA-C alleles having the fewest. Correlated functional status among segregating V segments might reflect linkage disequilibrium, but an unknown experimental factor could not be ruled out. The authors suggested that the approach could potentially be extended to other disease states and immunological phenotypes. When HLA alleles, especially DR and DQ, strongly co-occurred, TCR associations were difficult to assign to individual alleles. A cluster of highly shared sequence variants was judged likely to represent a technical artifact of the sequencing pipeline. According to a later genetic analysis, donors in an Asian-associated ancestry cluster had fewer N-insertions in productive TCRs than the roughly 700-donor mean. Cytomegalovirus status was reported to be diagnosed by the classifier with high specificity and sensitivity in both the original and validation cohorts. An earlier analysis of around 500 of the donors showed that most TCR beta V segments appeared in productive rearrangements either about 90% or about 30% of the time, which broadly matched IMGT annotations. The earlier analysis of fewer than 750 of the donors excluded approximately 17 rarely observed V segments, including chromosome 9 orphons, because counts were too low. Most TCR sequences were observed very rarely across donors, whereas some public TCRs were present in many individuals. A further reported finding was that TCR beta sequences accurately predicted the HLA-A and HLA-B alleles for most subjects in the first cohort. A later analysis found that HLA-associated TCR beta chains were more clonally expanded and had lower generation probabilities than equally common non-associated chains. Several of the top co-occurrence clusters appeared to be linked to parvovirus B19, influenza, CMV and Epstein-Barr virus, according to a later analysis. A few of the identified cytomegalovirus-associated TCR beta chains were confirmed in vitro to be specific for cytomegalovirus antigens. A total of 164 TCR beta chains were listed by the study as associated with cytomegalovirus. In a later analysis, most CMV-associated TCR beta chains were found to appear HLA-restricted, with HLA associations seemingly driven largely by CMV exposure. Specific HLA alleles were associated with roughly 16,000 TCR beta sequences at a false discovery rate of 0.05 in a later analysis.

Material: PBMCs. The TCR comes from a human donor in good health.

The nucleotide sequence reads as follows: TGTGCCAGCAGCTTAGGCGACTGGCTTATCGGGGGCTACACCTTC. Translated, this is CASSLGDWLIGGYTF. Rearrangement joined TRBV7-9 to TRBJ1-2; confidence is insufficient to name the D gene. V is pared back by 1 base and J by 8 bases, with 17 bases lying between the germline termini. CDR3 length: 15 amino acids, cysteine to phenylalanine. CDR3 DNA is the only sequence kept; it has 45 bases, read in frame from the first base. CDR1 and CDR2 (SEHNR, FQNEAQ) derive from the germline V gene (reference sequence).